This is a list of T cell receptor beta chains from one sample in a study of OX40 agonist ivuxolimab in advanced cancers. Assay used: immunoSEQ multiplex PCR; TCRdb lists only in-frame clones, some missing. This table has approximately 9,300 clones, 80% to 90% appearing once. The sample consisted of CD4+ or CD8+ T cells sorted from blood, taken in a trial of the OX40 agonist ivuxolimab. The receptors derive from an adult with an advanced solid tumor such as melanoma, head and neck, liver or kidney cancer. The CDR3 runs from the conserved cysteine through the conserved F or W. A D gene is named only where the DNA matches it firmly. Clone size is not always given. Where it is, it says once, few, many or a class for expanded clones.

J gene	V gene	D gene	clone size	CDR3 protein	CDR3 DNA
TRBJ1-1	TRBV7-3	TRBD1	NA	CASSWTGPDTEAFF	TGTGCCAGCAGCTGGACAGGGCCCGACACTGAAGCTTTCTTT
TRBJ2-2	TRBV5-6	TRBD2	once	CASSLPPGLPNTGELFF	TGTGCCAGCAGCTTGCCCCCGGGACTACCTAACACCGGGGAGCTGTTTTTT
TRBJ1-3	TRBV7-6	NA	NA	CASSLVYRRSSGNTIYF	TGTGCCAGCAGCTTAGTATACCGCCGGAGCTCTGGAAACACCATATATTTT
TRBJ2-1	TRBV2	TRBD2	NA	CASRRGGSSYNEQFF	TGTGCCAGCCGACGGGGAGGGAGCTCCTACAATGAGCAGTTCTTC
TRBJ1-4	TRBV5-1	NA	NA	CASSLNGGNEKLFF	TGCGCCAGCAGCTTGAACGGGGGCAATGAAAAACTGTTTTTT
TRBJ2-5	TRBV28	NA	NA	CASSGGLRGETQYF	TGTGCCAGCAGCGGGGGACTTCGGGGAGAGACCCAGTACTTC
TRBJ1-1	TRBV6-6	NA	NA	CASSKGGGTEAFF	TGTGCCAGCAGCAAGGGGGGAGGAACTGAAGCTTTCTTT
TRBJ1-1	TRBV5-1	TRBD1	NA	CASSPGQGGRNTEAFF	TGCGCCAGCAGCCCAGGACAGGGAGGAAGAAACACTGAAGCTTTCTTT
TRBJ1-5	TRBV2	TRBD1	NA	CASSPRGRQGGAQPQHF	TGTGCCAGCAGTCCCCGAGGACGACAGGGGGGAGCTCAGCCCCAGCATTTT
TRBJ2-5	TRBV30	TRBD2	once	CAWSTTSGLGETQYF	TGTGCCTGGAGTACGACTAGCGGCCTTGGGGAGACCCAGTACTTC
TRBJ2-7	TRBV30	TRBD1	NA	CAWNHGTGGTYEQYF	TGTGCCTGGAACCACGGGACAGGGGGAACCTACGAGCAGTACTTC
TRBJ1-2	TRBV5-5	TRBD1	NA	CASSLDPQGDSGYTF	TGTGCCAGCAGCTTGGATCCACAGGGGGACTCTGGCTACACCTTC
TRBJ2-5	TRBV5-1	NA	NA	CASSLGNRETQYF	TGCGCCAGCAGCTTAGGTAATCGGGAGACCCAGTACTTC
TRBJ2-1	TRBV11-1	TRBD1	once	CASSLNVGTGRTNEQFF	TGTGCCAGCAGCTTAAATGTTGGGACAGGGAGGACCAATGAGCAGTTCTTC
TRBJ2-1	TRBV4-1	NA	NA	CASSRGGDQGQFF	TGCGCCAGCAGCCGAGGGGGAGACCAGGGTCAGTTCTTC
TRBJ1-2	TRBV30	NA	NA	CASEIPGARGYTF	TGTGCCTCCGAGATACCAGGGGCCCGAGGCTACACCTTC
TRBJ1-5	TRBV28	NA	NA	CASSLRGQEQPQHF	TGTGCCAGCAGTTTGCGGGGGCAGGAACAGCCCCAGCATTTT
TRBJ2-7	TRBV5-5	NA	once	CASSFYPGDEQYF	TGTGCCAGCAGCTTCTACCCAGGGGACGAGCAGTACTTC
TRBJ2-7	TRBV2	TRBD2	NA	CASLSGGAGPYEQYF	TGTGCAAGCCTATCGGGGGGAGCGGGGCCCTACGAGCAGTACTTC
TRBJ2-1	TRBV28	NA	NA	CASSLNPAGEVNEQFF	TGTGCCAGCAGTTTAAACCCGGCAGGGGAGGTTAATGAGCAGTTCTTC
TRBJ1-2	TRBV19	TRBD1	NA	CASSPKRGTGTNYGYTF	TGTGCCAGTAGTCCCAAACGAGGGACAGGGACAAACTATGGCTACACCTTC
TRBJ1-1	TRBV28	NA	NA	CASTKGWGRVNTEAFF	TGTGCCAGCACAAAAGGCTGGGGCAGAGTGAACACTGAAGCTTTCTTT
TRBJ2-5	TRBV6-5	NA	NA	CASKPQGRKTQYF	TGTGCCAGCAAACCACAGGGGAGGAAGACCCAGTACTTC
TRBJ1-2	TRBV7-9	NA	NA	CASSSLDSGYTF	TGTGCCAGCAGCTCCCTAGACAGTGGCTACACCTTC
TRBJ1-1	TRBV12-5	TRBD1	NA	CASGLVTGGSTEAFF	TGTGCTAGTGGTTTGGTCACAGGGGGTAGCACTGAAGCTTTCTTT
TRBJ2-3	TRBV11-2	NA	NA	CASGEGPTQYF	TGTGCCAGCGGCGAGGGGCCCACGCAGTATTTT
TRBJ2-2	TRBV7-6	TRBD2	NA	CASSPRAGVFGELFF	TGTGCCAGCAGCCCAAGGGCGGGAGTCTTCGGGGAGCTGTTTTTT
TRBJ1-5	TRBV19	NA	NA	CASSIVMGPASGPQHF	TGTGCCAGTAGTATAGTTATGGGCCCCGCCTCGGGGCCCCAGCATTTT
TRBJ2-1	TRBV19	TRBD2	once	CASSTRTSGRQSSYNEQFF	TGTGCCAGTAGTACGCGGACTAGCGGGAGGCAAAGCTCCTACAATGAGCAGTTCTTC
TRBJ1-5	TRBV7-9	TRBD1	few	CASSGGQTGNQPQHF	TGTGCCAGCAGCGGGGGACAGACGGGCAATCAGCCCCAGCATTTT
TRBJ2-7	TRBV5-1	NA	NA	CASSPSGSEQYF	TGCGCCAGCAGCCCATCAGGGAGCGAGCAGTACTTC
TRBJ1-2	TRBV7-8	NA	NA	CASSPRRGGYGYTF	TGTGCCAGCAGCCCACGGCGGGGGGGCTATGGCTACACCTTC
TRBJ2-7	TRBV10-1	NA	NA	CASPLGAAVIDEQYF	TGCGCCAGCCCTCTGGGAGCGGCCGTCATAGACGAGCAGTACTTC
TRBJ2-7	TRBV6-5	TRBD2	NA	CASSSGTDPYEQYF	TGTGCCAGCAGCAGCGGGACCGATCCCTACGAGCAGTACTTC
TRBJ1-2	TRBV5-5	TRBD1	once	CASSLAGTGDTYGYTF	TGTGCCAGCAGCTTGGCCGGGACAGGGGACACCTATGGCTACACCTTC
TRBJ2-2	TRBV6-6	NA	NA	CASSSLGTTGELFF	TGTGCCAGCAGTTCCCTTGGGACCACCGGGGAGCTGTTTTTT
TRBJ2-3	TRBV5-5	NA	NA	CASRMEGGPADTQYF	TGTGCCAGCAGAATGGAGGGTGGGCCCGCAGATACGCAGTATTTT
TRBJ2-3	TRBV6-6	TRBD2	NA	CATYPGLAQSTDTQYF	TGTGCCACCTACCCGGGACTAGCGCAAAGCACAGATACGCAGTATTTT
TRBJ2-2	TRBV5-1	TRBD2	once	CASIERGTSGRAGTGELFF	TGCGCCAGCATCGAGAGGGGGACTAGCGGGAGGGCGGGCACCGGGGAGCTGTTTTTT
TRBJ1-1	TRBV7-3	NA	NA	CASSLNTWSTEAFF	TGTGCCAGCAGCTTAAATACCTGGTCCACTGAAGCTTTCTTT
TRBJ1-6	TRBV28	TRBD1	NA	CASYDRARGSPLHF	TGTGCCAGCTACGACAGGGCCCGGGGTTCACCCCTCCACTTT